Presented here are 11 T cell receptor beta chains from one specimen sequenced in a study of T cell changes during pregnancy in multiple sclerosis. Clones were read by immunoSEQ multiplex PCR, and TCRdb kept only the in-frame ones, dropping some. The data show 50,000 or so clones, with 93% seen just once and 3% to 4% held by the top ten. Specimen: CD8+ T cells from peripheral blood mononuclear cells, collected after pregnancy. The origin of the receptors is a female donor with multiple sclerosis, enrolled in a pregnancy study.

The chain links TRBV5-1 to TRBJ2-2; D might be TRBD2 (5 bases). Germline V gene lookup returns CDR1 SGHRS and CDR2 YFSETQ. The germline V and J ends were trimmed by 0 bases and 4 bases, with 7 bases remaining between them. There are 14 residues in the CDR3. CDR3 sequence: CASSLGSGTGELFF. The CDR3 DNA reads TGCGCCAGCAGCTTGGGAAGCGGCACCGGGGAGCTGTTTTTT.

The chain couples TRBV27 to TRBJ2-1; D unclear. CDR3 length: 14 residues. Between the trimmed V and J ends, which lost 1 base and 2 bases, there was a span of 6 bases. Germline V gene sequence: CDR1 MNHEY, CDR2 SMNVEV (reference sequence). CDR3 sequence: CASSLLRTYNEQFF. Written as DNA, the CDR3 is TGTGCCAGCAGTTTATTGCGGACCTACAATGAGCAGTTCTTC.

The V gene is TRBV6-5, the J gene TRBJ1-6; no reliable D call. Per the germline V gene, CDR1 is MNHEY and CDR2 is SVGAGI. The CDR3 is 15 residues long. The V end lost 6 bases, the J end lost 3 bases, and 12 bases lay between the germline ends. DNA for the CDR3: TGTGCCAGCAGCCTAAATACCAACTATAATTCACCCCTCCACTTT. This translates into CASSLNTNYNSPLHF.

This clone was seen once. The CDR3 reads CASSLVGQGAQDEAFF. CDR3 bases: TGCGCCAGCAGCTTGGTGGGTCAAGGGGCGCAGGATGAAGCTTTCTTT. The J gene is TRBJ1-1, the V gene TRBV5-1; D might be TRBD1 (5 bases). Per germline, CDR1 SGHRS and CDR2 YFSETQ. The V and J ends lost 0 bases and 7 bases respectively, with 19 bases between them. The CDR3 consists of 16 residues.

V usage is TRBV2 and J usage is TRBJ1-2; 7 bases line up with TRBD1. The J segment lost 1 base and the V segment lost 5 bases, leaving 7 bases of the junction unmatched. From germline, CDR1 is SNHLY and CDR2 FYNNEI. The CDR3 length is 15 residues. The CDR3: CASSPRTGLNYGYTF. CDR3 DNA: TGTGCCAGCAGTCCCCGGACAGGTCTTAACTATGGCTACACCTTC.

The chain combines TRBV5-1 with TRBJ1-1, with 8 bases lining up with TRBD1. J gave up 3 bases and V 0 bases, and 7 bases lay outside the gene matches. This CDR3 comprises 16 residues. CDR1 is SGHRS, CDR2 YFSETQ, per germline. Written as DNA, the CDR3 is TGCGCCAGCAGCTTGGAACCCGGGACAGGTCACACTGAAGCTTTCTTT. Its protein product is CASSLEPGTGHTEAFF.

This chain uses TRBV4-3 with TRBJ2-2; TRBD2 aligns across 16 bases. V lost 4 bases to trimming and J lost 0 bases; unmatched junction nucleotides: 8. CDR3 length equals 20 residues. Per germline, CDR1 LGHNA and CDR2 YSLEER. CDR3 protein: CASSPTGTSGGATNTGELFF. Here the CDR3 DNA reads TGCGCCAGCAGCCCAACCGGGACTAGCGGGGGGGCAACGAACACCGGGGAGCTGTTTTTT.

In DNA form, the CDR3 reads TGTGCCAGCAAAATCCGCGGGGAAGAGACCCAGTACTTC. Amino acids: CASKIRGEETQYF. The chain has TRBV13 and TRBJ2-5, with D tentatively TRBD2 (6 bases). The CDR3 is made up of 13 amino acids. Trimming stripped 7 bases from V and 3 bases from J, with 12 bases between. Germline V gene data show CDR1 as PRHDT and CDR2 as FYEKMQ (reference sequence).

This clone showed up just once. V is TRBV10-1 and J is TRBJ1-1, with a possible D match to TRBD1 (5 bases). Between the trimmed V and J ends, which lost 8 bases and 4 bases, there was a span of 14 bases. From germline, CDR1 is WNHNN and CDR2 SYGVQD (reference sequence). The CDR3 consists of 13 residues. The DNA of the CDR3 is TGCGCCAGCTCGAACGGGGGAGCCACTGAAGCTTTCTTT. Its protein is CASSNGGATEAFF.

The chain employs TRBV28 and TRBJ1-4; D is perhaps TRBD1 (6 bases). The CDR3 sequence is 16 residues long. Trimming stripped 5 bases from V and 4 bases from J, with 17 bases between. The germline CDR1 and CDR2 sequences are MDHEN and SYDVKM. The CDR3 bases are TGTGCCAGCAGTCCAGCCCACAGGGAGATTAATGAAAAACTGTTTTTT. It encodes CASSPAHREINEKLFF. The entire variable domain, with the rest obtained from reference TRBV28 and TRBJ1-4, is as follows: DVKVTQSSRYLVKRTGEKVFLECVQDMDHENMFWYRQDPGLGLRLIYFSYDVKMKEKGDIPEGYSVSREKKERFSLILESASTNQTSMYLCASSPAHREINEKLFFGSGTQLSVL.

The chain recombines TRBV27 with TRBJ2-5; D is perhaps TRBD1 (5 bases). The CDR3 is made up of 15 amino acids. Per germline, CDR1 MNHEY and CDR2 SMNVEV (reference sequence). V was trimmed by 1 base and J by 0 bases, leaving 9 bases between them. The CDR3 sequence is CASSLYPGYQETQYF. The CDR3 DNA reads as TGTGCCAGCAGTTTATACCCAGGGTACCAAGAGACCCAGTACTTC.